The 18 T cell receptor beta chains reported below all come from one sample, sequenced in a study of pediatric ulcerative colitis. Assay: immunoSEQ multiplex PCR; the TCRdb copy retains only in-frame clones and omits some. The repertoire holds some 60,000 clones, with more than 60% as singletons. The sample taken for sequencing was blood. The receptor set was obtained from a boy younger than 18 with moderate ulcerative colitis.

The chain joins TRBV15 to TRBJ1-5; the D gene is possibly TRBD1 (6 bases). The CDR3 is 16 amino acids. The germline V gene encodes CDR1 LNHNV and CDR2 YYDKDF (reference sequence). V was shortened by 3 bases and J by 2 bases, with 14 bases between the two germline ends. Here the CDR3 DNA reads TGTGCCACCAGCAGGGGGAAGGGGGAGGGCAATCAGCCCCAGCATTTT. It is translated as CATSRGKGEGNQPQHF.

The J gene is TRBJ2-2, the V gene TRBV19, with D uncertain. Germline loops: CDR1 LNHDA, CDR2 SQIVND (reference sequence). Trimming took 3 bases from V and 8 from J, leaving 10 bases between them. This CDR3 spans 13 amino acids. CDR3 coding DNA: TGTGCCAGTAGTATCCTTGGTTTGGGGGAGCTGTTTTTT. Protein product: CASSILGLGELFF.

The chain joins TRBV9 to TRBJ1-1; D is perhaps TRBD1 (5 bases). CDR3 length equals 15 residues. V lost 3 bases, J lost 4 bases, and 16 bases lay in between. Germline V gene lookup returns CDR1 SGDLS and CDR2 YYNGEE. The CDR3 protein is CASSAPPGRGTEAFF. In DNA, the CDR3 is TGTGCCAGCAGCGCCCCCCCTGGGAGGGGCACTGAAGCTTTCTTT.

The chain combines TRBV10-3 with TRBJ2-1, with 7 bases matching TRBD2. Looked up from germline, CDR1 is ENHRY and CDR2 is SYGVKD. The trim removed 10 bases at V and 4 bases at J, leaving 13 bases unmatched. This CDR3 comprises 15 residues. The CDR3 bases are TGTGCCACTCAAGGACTAGTCGGCCCTTACAATGAGCAGTTCTTC. Protein: CATQGLVGPYNEQFF.

The chain has TRBV7-3 and TRBJ2-3; a weak D match, TRBD2 (6 bases). CDR3 length: 17 amino acids. V was shortened by 4 bases and J by 3 bases, with 20 bases between the two germline ends. Germline loops: CDR1 SGHTA, CDR2 FQGTGA. CDR3 in amino acids: CASSSRRGAFGTDTQYF. The CDR3 nucleotides are TGTGCCAGCAGCTCCCGCCGCGGGGCCTTTGGGACAGATACGCAGTATTTT.

The genes are TRBV5-1 and TRBJ2-5, with D possibly matching TRBD2 (5 bases). Trimming removed 3 bases from V and 4 bases from J, with 13 bases in between. Germline loops: CDR1 SGHRS, CDR2 YFSETQ. The CDR3 consists of 14 residues. In DNA, the CDR3 is TGCGCCAGCAGCTCGGACGGGGTCCCAGAGACCCAGTACTTC. Encoded protein: CASSSDGVPETQYF.

The CDR3 DNA follows: TGTGCCAGCAGCCTGGACAACTATGGCTACACCTTC. This translates into CASSLDNYGYTF. The chain joins TRBV7-3 to TRBJ1-2, with no clear D. The CDR3 totals 12 residues. Trimming stripped 5 bases from V and 2 bases from J, with 6 bases between. Germline loops: CDR1 SGHTA, CDR2 FQGTGA.

V and J are TRBV6-6 and TRBJ2-3; maybe TRBD1 (6 bases). This CDR3 has 13 amino acids. The germline V gene has CDR1 MNHNY and CDR2 SVGAGI (reference sequence). The V and J ends lost 6 bases and 4 bases respectively, with 11 bases between them. The CDR3 reads CASRPNRADTQYF. The CDR3 region has the DNA TGTGCCAGCAGGCCCAACAGGGCAGATACGCAGTATTTT.

This clone is judged medium-sized. This chain links TRBV25-1 with TRBJ1-1; tentatively, D is TRBD1 (5 bases). The CDR3 contains 18 residues. Germline CDR1 and CDR2: MGHDK and SYGVNS. V was shortened by 2 bases and J by 1 base, with 20 bases between the two germline ends. The CDR3 bases are TGTGCCAGCAGTGAAGCTCTAGGGACGAGCGCGGGGAACACTGAAGCTTTCTTT. Translation: CASSEALGTSAGNTEAFF.

This chain connects TRBV11-2 to TRBJ2-7, with TRBD2 identical over 7 bases. J was trimmed by 4 bases and V by 1 base; bases with no gene match: 7. Germline V gives CDR1 SGHAT, CDR2 FQNNGV. There are 15 residues in the CDR3. The CDR3 protein is CASSLVGGFMYEQYF. The CDR3 coding sequence is TGTGCCAGCAGCTTAGTCGGGGGGTTCATGTACGAGCAGTACTTC.

This clone was seen more than once but under ten times. The chain joins TRBV10-3 to TRBJ2-7; TRBD1 agrees at 11 bases. CDR3 length equals 15 residues. Germline V lookup: CDR1 ENHRY, CDR2 SYGVKD. The V gene end was trimmed by 0 bases and the J gene end by 6 bases; junction bases not matched to a gene: 4. The CDR3 bases are TGTGCCATCAGTGAGTCGGGGACAGGGGGTTCCGAGCAGTACTTC. It translates to CAISESGTGGSEQYF.

The rearrangement links TRBV11-3 to TRBJ2-3, with a possible D match to TRBD1 (6 bases). Germline lookup yields CDR1 SGHNT and CDR2 YENEEA. The CDR3 spans 15 residues. V lost 3 bases to trimming and J lost 2 bases, with 12 bases between them. In DNA, the CDR3 is TGTGCCAGCAGCTTCAGCCAGGGGACCACAGATACGCAGTATTTT. Protein sequence: CASSFSQGTTDTQYF. The variable domain in full, completed from reference TRBV11-3 and TRBJ2-3, reads EAGVVQSPRYKIIEKKQPVAFWCNPISGHNTLYWYLQNLGQGPELLIRYENEEAVDDSQLPKDRFSAERLKGVDSTLKIQPAELGDSAVYLCASSFSQGTTDTQYFGPGTRLTVL.

The chain joins TRBV7-6 to TRBJ1-4; 11 bases fit TRBD1. Germline V lookup: CDR1 SGHVS, CDR2 FNYEAQ. This CDR3 spans 17 amino acids. Unmatched junction bases numbered 4, after V lost 1 base and J lost 3 bases. The CDR3 DNA sequence: TGTGCCAGCAGCTTAGAGGGACAGGGGGTAGCTAATGAAAAACTGTTTTTT. Residues: CASSLEGQGVANEKLFF.

This clone is a singleton in its sample. The gene calls are TRBV2 and TRBJ1-2, with 8 bases identical to TRBD1. CDR3 length equals 16 residues. V was pared by 5 bases and J by 5 bases, with 13 bases of the junction left unmatched. Germline loops: CDR1 SNHLY, CDR2 FYNNEI. CDR3 in amino acids: CASSRSEEDRVYGYTF. The CDR3, as DNA: TGTGCCAGCAGTCGAAGCGAAGAGGACAGGGTTTATGGCTACACCTTC.

Here the CDR3 reads CASSLSGGQNTGELFF. CDR3 in DNA: TGCGCCAGCAGCTTGTCGGGGGGGCAAAACACCGGGGAGCTGTTTTTT. The chain links TRBV5-1 to TRBJ2-2; 8 nucleotides agree with TRBD2. The germline V gene has CDR1 SGHRS and CDR2 YFSETQ. The CDR3 runs to 16 residues. Losses at the gene ends were 1 base for V and 2 bases for J; bases not matched to a gene: 4.

CDR3 coding DNA: TGTGCCAGCAGTTCCATCTCCGGGACAGGGTTGTTCTGGGAGCAGTACTTC. It is translated as CASSSISGTGLFWEQYF. The chain joins TRBV27 to TRBJ2-7; 9 bases align to TRBD1. The CDR3 totals 17 residues. V was clipped by 4 bases and J by 7 bases; unmatched bases: 17. The germline gives CDR1 MNHEY, CDR2 SMNVEV (reference sequence).

This chain connects TRBV7-8 to TRBJ2-1; D remains ambiguous. Trimming removed 6 bases at V and 0 bases at J, with 18 bases between. Germline V gene sequence: CDR1 SGHVS, CDR2 FQNEAQ. This CDR3 contains 17 residues. CDR3 region: CASRLLPDGSSYNEQFF. The CDR3 DNA reads TGTGCCAGCAGGCTTCTTCCGGACGGGTCCTCCTACAATGAGCAGTTCTTC.

The V and J genes are TRBV6-4 and TRBJ2-1; D not resolved. The CDR3 runs to 15 residues. Germline V gene sequence: CDR1 MRHNA, CDR2 SNTAGT. V was trimmed by 2 bases and J by 2 bases, leaving 10 bases between them. For the CDR3, the DNA is TGTGCCAGCAGTGACCGTACCACGGCCTACAATGAGCAGTTCTTC. Translated, it gives CASSDRTTAYNEQFF.